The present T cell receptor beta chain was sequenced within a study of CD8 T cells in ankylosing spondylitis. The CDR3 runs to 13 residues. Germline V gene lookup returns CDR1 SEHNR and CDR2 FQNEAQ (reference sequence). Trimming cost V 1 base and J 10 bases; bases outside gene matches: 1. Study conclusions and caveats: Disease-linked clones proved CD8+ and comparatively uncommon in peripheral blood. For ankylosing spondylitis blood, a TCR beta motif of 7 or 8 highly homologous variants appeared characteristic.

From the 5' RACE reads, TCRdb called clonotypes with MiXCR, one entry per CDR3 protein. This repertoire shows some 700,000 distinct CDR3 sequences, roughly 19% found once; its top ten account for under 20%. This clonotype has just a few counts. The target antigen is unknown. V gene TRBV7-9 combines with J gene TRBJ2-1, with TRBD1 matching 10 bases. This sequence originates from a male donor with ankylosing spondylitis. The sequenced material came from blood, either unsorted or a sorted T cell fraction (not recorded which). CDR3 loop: CASSLGTGGEQFF. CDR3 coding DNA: TGTGCCAGCAGCTTAGGGACAGGGGGGGAGCAGTTCTTC. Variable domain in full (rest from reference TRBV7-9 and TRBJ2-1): DTGVSQNPRHKITKRGQNVTFRCDPISEHNRLYWYRQTLGQGPEFLTYFQNEAQLEKSRLLSDRFSAERPKGSFSTLEIQRTEQGDSAMYLCASSLGTGGEQFFGPGTRLTVL.